This TCR beta chain originates from a study of beta chain features in type 1 diabetes. The wider study: Patient and healthy donor groups were alike in age, gender and cell yields. Study-level findings and limits: All four CD4+ subsets from Type 1 diabetes patients carried moderately but significantly shorter TCRB CDR3s.

The V gene's germline CDR1 is SNHLY and CDR2 FYNNEI. V dropped 3 bases and J dropped 1 base, with 6 bases sitting between them. The CDR3 consists of 14 residues. This clone turned up a few times. Its specificity is unknown. Expressed TCRB transcripts were sequenced because the entire RNA isolate underwent reverse transcription. Here immunoSEQ multiplex PCR was the method, and the copy in TCRdb shows in-frame clones only, minus some. The sample has roughly 700,000 clones, about an eighth seen once. The sample was naive CD4+ T cells from blood. The receptor was derived from a man aged 18 to 30 with type 1 diabetes. The chain couples TRBV2 to TRBJ2-2; D unclear. The CDR3 DNA sequence: TGTGCCAGCAGTGAGTCAGAGAACACCGGGGAGCTGTTTTTT. The encoded protein is CASSESENTGELFF.